Listed here are 26 T cell receptor beta chains from one sample, sequenced in a study of T-cell reconstitution after alpha-beta-depleted transplantation in children. Using unique molecular identifiers, the investigators prepared the TCRbeta library. TCRdb re-analysed the PCR reads in MiXCR, keeping a single row per CDR3 protein. The sample includes more than 300,000 distinct CDR3 sequences, roughly 16% of them seen just once. The starting material was PBMCs, mostly from graft donor cells, obtained 360 days after TCRalphabeta/CD19-depleted stem cell transplant. Source of these receptors: a male patient between 2 and 10 years old who had a stem cell transplant for acute lymphoblastic leukemia, so the T cells may come from the graft donor.

This clonotype was detected a few times. The chain has TRBV28 and TRBJ2-4, with D perhaps TRBD2 (6 bases). Per germline, CDR1 MDHEN and CDR2 SYDVKM. V dropped 5 bases and J dropped 0 bases, with 20 bases sitting between them. The CDR3 runs 18 residues. The DNA of the CDR3 is TGTGCCAGCAGTCCCTCCGGACGGAGGGTTCTAGCCAAAAACATTCAGTACTTC. This sequence encodes CASSPSGRRVLAKNIQYF.

This clonotype was observed a handful of times. The chain uses TRBV7-9 and TRBJ1-1, with D maybe TRBD1 (5 bases). The CDR3 is 16 residues long. The germline gives CDR1 SEHNR, CDR2 FQNEAQ (reference sequence). V lost 3 bases to trimming and J lost 1 base, with 15 bases between them. This CDR3 is CASSFRRVGANTEAFF. The CDR3 region has the DNA TGTGCCAGCAGCTTCCGCAGGGTTGGTGCGAACACTGAAGCTTTCTTT.

This clonotype was recorded a few times. This chain uses TRBV5-5 with TRBJ2-7; D is undetermined. This CDR3 has 14 residues. Trimming removed 4 bases from V and 1 base from J, with 12 bases in between. Germline-derived CDR1 and CDR2 are SGHKS and YYEKEE (reference sequence). The CDR3 DNA reads TGTGCCAGCAGCATGGAAGTGGTGTCCTACGAGCAGTACTTC. This codes for CASSMEVVSYEQYF.

This clonotype was counted many times. This rearrangement joins TRBV4-3 to TRBJ1-5; D is uncertain. Trimming removed 0 bases at V and 1 base at J, with 4 bases between. Germline lookup yields CDR1 LGHNA and CDR2 YSLEER. The CDR3 loop spans 14 amino acids. In DNA, the CDR3 is TGCGCCAGCAGCCAAGATGGGAGCAATCAGCCCCAGCATTTT. Residues: CASSQDGSNQPQHF.

V gene TRBV7-9 combines with J gene TRBJ2-7, with TRBD2 identical over 8 bases. After removal of 5 bases from V and 0 bases from J, the junction contained 12 bases not matched to a gene. CDR1 SEHNR and CDR2 FQNEAQ come from the germline V gene (reference sequence). CDR3 length: 17 residues. CDR3 amino acids: CASSPGLGRPVSYEQYF. The CDR3 coding sequence is TGTGCCAGCAGCCCGGGACTAGGGCGGCCGGTCTCCTACGAGCAGTACTTC. Full variable domain (missing parts from reference TRBV7-9 and TRBJ2-7): DTGVSQNPRHKITKRGQNVTFRCDPISEHNRLYWYRQTLGQGPEFLTYFQNEAQLEKSRLLSDRFSAERPKGSFSTLEIQRTEQGDSAMYLCASSPGLGRPVSYEQYFGPGTRLTVT.

This clonotype was found a few times. This chain joins TRBV4-3 and TRBJ2-1, with TRBD1 matching 7 bases. Germline-derived CDR1 and CDR2 are LGHNA and YSLEER. The length of the CDR3 is 17 residues. V was pared by 3 bases and J by 1 base, with 9 bases of the junction left unmatched. The DNA of the CDR3 is TGCGCCAGCAGCCATTTACAGGGGAAGAGATCCTACAATGAGCAGTTCTTC. Protein: CASSHLQGKRSYNEQFF.

This clonotype was seen a handful of times. V gene TRBV24-1 combines with J gene TRBJ1-4, with a possible D match to TRBD1 (6 bases). V lost 3 bases to trimming and J lost 13 bases, with 11 bases between them. The CDR3 contains 12 residues. Germline-derived CDR1 and CDR2 are KGHDR and SFDVKD. The CDR3 reads CATSDADRRLFF. Here the CDR3 DNA reads TGTGCCACCAGTGATGCCGACAGGCGACTGTTTTTT.

This clonotype appeared many times. The J gene is TRBJ1-2, the V gene TRBV12-3 or TRBV12-4, with 8 bases aligning to TRBD1. This CDR3 is built from 16 residues. V was pared by 2 bases and J by 4 bases, with 9 bases of the junction left unmatched. For the CDR3, the DNA is TGTGCCAGCAGTTTAAGGCGTGGGGACAGGCGCTATGGCTACACCTTC. Its translation is CASSLRRGDRRYGYTF.

The V call is TRBV12-3 or TRBV12-4, the J call TRBJ1-3; D is perhaps TRBD1 (5 bases). Trimming took off 3 bases at V and 2 bases at J, with 11 bases between the two ends. The CDR3 runs 15 residues. The CDR3 bases are TGTGCCAGCAGTTTCCGACAGTACCCTGGAAACACCATATATTTT. Translating it yields CASSFRQYPGNTIYF.

The chain recombines TRBV28 with TRBJ2-1; a possible D gene is TRBD1 (5 bases). This CDR3 spans 14 amino acids. Germline loops: CDR1 MDHEN, CDR2 SYDVKM. The V gene lost 5 bases and the J gene lost 4 bases, with 12 bases spanning the gap. The CDR3 loop reads CASSLTTVYNEQFF. DNA for the CDR3: TGTGCCAGCAGTCTAACGACAGTATACAATGAGCAGTTCTTC.

The chain carries TRBV10-3 and TRBJ2-3; 11 bases align to TRBD2. This CDR3 has 16 amino acids. V dropped 4 bases and J dropped 5; count of bases not matched to a gene: 8. The germline gives CDR1 ENHRY, CDR2 SYGVKD. CDR3 sequence (DNA): TGTGCCATCAGTGCCACTAGCGGGAGCAGTGGAGATACGCAGTATTTT. Protein: CAISATSGSSGDTQYF.

This clonotype occurred a few times. The V gene is TRBV4-3, the J gene TRBJ2-1; D may be TRBD1 (5 bases). The CDR3 spans 16 residues. The V end lost 0 bases, the J end lost 3 bases, and 12 bases lay between the germline ends. Germline values: CDR1 LGHNA, CDR2 YSLEER. CDR3 nucleotide sequence: TGCGCCAGCAGCCAAGATCAGGGTGACAGCTACAATGAGCAGTTCTTC. Its protein product is CASSQDQGDSYNEQFF.

This chain joins TRBV7-2 and TRBJ2-3, with 10 nucleotides matching TRBD2. V lost 2 bases, J lost 0 bases, and 5 bases stayed unmatched. Germline V CDR1 and CDR2: SGHTA, FQGNSA. This CDR3 is 17 amino acids long. CDR3 sequence reads: CASSLTGTSESTDTQYF. CDR3 nucleotides: TGTGCCAGCAGCTTAACCGGGACTAGCGAGAGCACAGATACGCAGTATTTT.

The chain carries TRBV7-8 and TRBJ2-7, with D uncertain. This CDR3 has 13 residues. Germline V CDR1 and CDR2: SGHVS, FQNEAQ. The V and J ends lost 4 bases and 2 bases respectively, with 9 bases between them. CDR3 nucleotides: TGTGCCAGCAGCTCTGCGGCACCCTACGAGCAGTACTTC. Amino acids: CASSSAAPYEQYF. Using reference TRBV7-8 and TRBJ2-7 for the parts outside the CDR3, the full variable domain is GAGVSQSPRYKVAKRGQDVALRCDPISGHVSLFWYQQALGQGPEFLTYFQNEAQLDKSGLPSDRFFAERPEGSVSTLKIQRTQQEDSAVYLCASSSAAPYEQYFGPGTRLTVT.

Many counts were recorded for this clonotype. The V and J genes are TRBV7-6 and TRBJ2-3, with 9 nucleotides matching TRBD2. The V gene end was trimmed by 2 bases and the J gene end by 0 bases; junction bases not matched to a gene: 3. The CDR3 runs 16 residues. CDR1 is SGHVS and CDR2 is FNYEAQ in the germline V gene. In DNA form, the CDR3 reads TGTGCCAGCAGCTTATATCTAGCGGGAAGCACAGATACGCAGTATTTT. Protein product: CASSLYLAGSTDTQYF.

This clonotype turned up a few times. The chain links TRBV5-1 to TRBJ2-7; TRBD2 matches at 10 bases. The CDR3 covers 17 residues. Germline assignment: CDR1 SGHRS and CDR2 YFSETQ. V trimming: 4 bases; J trimming: 1 base; junction bases outside the gene matches: 11. The CDR3 sequence is CASSHRSSGRGSYEQYF. DNA of the CDR3: TGCGCCAGCAGCCACCGCTCTAGCGGGAGAGGTTCCTACGAGCAGTACTTC.

In its sample, this clonotype was seen a few times. The rearrangement links TRBV7-6 to TRBJ2-3, with D perhaps TRBD2 (6 bases). The CDR3 covers 13 residues. From germline, CDR1 is SGHVS and CDR2 FNYEAQ. V dropped 5 bases and J dropped 6 bases, with 12 bases sitting between them. CDR3 protein: CASSLLGRDTQYF. CDR3 coding DNA: TGTGCCAGCAGCCTTTTAGGGAGGGATACGCAGTATTTT.

The chain combines TRBV11-2 with TRBJ2-1; 8 bases line up with TRBD2. CDR1 SGHAT and CDR2 FQNNGV come from the germline V gene. Trimming at V came to 0 bases and at J to 4 bases, leaving 5 bases not matched to a gene. The CDR3 spans 16 residues. In DNA, the CDR3 is TGTGCCAGCAGCTTAGAGGGACTAGGCCTTTACAATGAGCAGTTCTTC. This encodes CASSLEGLGLYNEQFF. Full variable domain (remainder filled in from reference TRBV11-2 and TRBJ2-1): EAGVAQSPRYKIIEKRQSVAFWCNPISGHATLYWYQQILGQGPKLLIQFQNNGVVDDSQLPKDRFSAERLKGVDSTLKIQPAKLEDSAVYLCASSLEGLGLYNEQFFGPGTRLTVL.

This clonotype was seen only a few times. The rearrangement uses TRBV28 and TRBJ1-1; D perhaps matches TRBD1 (6 bases). Trimming removed 10 bases at V and 2 bases at J, with 17 bases between. CDR1 is MDHEN, CDR2 SYDVKM, per germline. The CDR3 is made up of 14 amino acids. This chain's CDR3 is CAISGGRTNTEAFF. In DNA form, the CDR3 reads TGTGCCATCTCCGGGGGGCGGACCAACACTGAAGCTTTCTTT.

This clonotype was found a few times. The V and J genes are TRBV27 and TRBJ2-1; D might be TRBD1 (6 bases). V was pared by 6 bases and J by 4 bases, with 19 bases between. CDR1 is MNHEY, CDR2 SMNVEV, per germline (reference sequence). The CDR3 extends over 16 amino acids. The CDR3 sequence is CASSFAQGQRYNEQFF. The CDR3 DNA reads as TGTGCCAGCAGCTTTGCCCAGGGGCAAAGGTACAATGAGCAGTTCTTC.

This clonotype was counted at least ten times. This rearrangement joins TRBV4-2 to TRBJ2-5, with 9 bases that match TRBD1. There are 14 residues in the CDR3. CDR1 LGHNA and CDR2 YNFKEQ come from the germline V gene. V lost 0 bases to trimming and J lost 4 bases; unmatched junction nucleotides: 0. The CDR3 coding sequence is TGTGCCAGCAGCCAAGAGGGACAGGGAGAGACCCAGTACTTC. Its protein is CASSQEGQGETQYF.

The sample holds many counts of this clonotype. This rearrangement joins TRBV12-5 to TRBJ2-1, with 9 bases aligning to TRBD2. The CDR3 has 15 amino acids. Germline V gene sequence: CDR1 LGHNT, CDR2 FRNRAP. V lost 7 bases, J lost 8 bases, and 12 bases stayed unmatched. The CDR3 sequence is CASALSGSNGDEQFF. In nucleotides, the CDR3 is TGTGCTAGTGCCCTTAGCGGGAGCAATGGAGATGAGCAGTTCTTC.

This clonotype occurred many times. This sequence joins TRBV5-6 and TRBJ2-2; 8 bases map to TRBD1. The CDR3 covers 12 residues. V trimming: 4 bases; J trimming: 9 bases; junction bases outside the gene matches: 2. CDR1 and CDR2 from the germline V gene are SGHDT and YYEEEE. The CDR3 reads CASSPGGRELFF. In nucleotides, the CDR3 is TGTGCCAGCAGCCCAGGGGGCCGGGAGCTGTTTTTT.

This chain connects TRBV27 to TRBJ2-1, with 8 nucleotides matching TRBD1. The CDR3 is made up of 16 amino acids. After removal of 5 bases from V and 2 bases from J, the junction contained 8 bases not matched to a gene. In germline, CDR1 is MNHEY, CDR2 SMNVEV (reference sequence). The CDR3 DNA follows: TGTGCCAGCAGTAAACTACGGACAGGGACCTACAATGAGCAGTTCTTC. Protein sequence: CASSKLRTGTYNEQFF.

Concerning this clonotype: The missing conserved phenylalanine or tryptophan at the end of this CDR3 makes a read error likely. The limits of the CDR3 on the DNA are not certain, so only TCRdb's listed CDR3 is given. The V and J genes are TRBV9 and TRBJ2-7; the table's TRBD2 call for D was not verified on the DNA. The CDR3 is 11 residues long, ends included. Germline V CDR1 and CDR2: SGDLS, YYNGEE. The CDR3: CASSVVGGRTT.

The chain recombines TRBV7-8 with TRBJ2-4, with a weak D call TRBD2 (6 bases). Germline-derived CDR1 and CDR2 are SGHVS and FQNEAQ. This CDR3 region has 16 residues. V lost 1 base to trimming and J lost 3 bases, with 13 bases between them. CDR3 protein: CASSLGPGGVKNIQYF. The CDR3 DNA reads TGTGCCAGCAGCTTAGGGCCCGGGGGAGTCAAAAACATTCAGTACTTC.